This record looks at one T cell receptor beta chain sequence and its context. The sample originates from a study of blood T cell repertoires in COVID-19. Overall study: Whether acute or convalescent, the COVID-19 samples came from the United States, Italy and Spain. PBMCs, B-cell-depleted T cells, or T cells were the source of the cDNA or gDNA that made up the material.

Seattle's enrolled individuals joined amid active infection and were then monitored longitudinally. Germline CDR1 and CDR2: MNHNS and SASEGT. This CDR3 has 14 residues. Trimming shortened V by 3 bases and J by 6 bases, and 11 bases separated the two germline ends. As processed by the authors: Amplifying reference gene primers gave estimates of nucleated cell counts. Only in-frame clones appear in the TCRdb table, and some are missing; sequencing was by immunoSEQ multiplex PCR. The DNA was the basis for D and trimming; V, J and clone size are from that table. This table has roughly 320,000 clones, around 92% appearing once.

The chain couples TRBV6-1 to TRBJ1-4; D is perhaps TRBD1 (6 bases). What was sequenced was peripheral blood. The TCR sequence derives from a woman in her 30s with COVID-19, enrolled during active disease. The CDR3 here is CASSDSGVYEKLFF. For the CDR3, the DNA is TGTGCCAGCAGTGATTCAGGGGTTTATGAAAAACTGTTTTTT.